This T cell receptor beta chain came from a study of Ad26.COV2.S vaccination and SARS-CoV-2 variants. The CDR3 length is 12 residues. Trimming pared 6 bases from V and 5 bases from J, leaving 10 bases between. Germline V lookup: CDR1 MDHEN, CDR2 SYDVKM. This clone was seen a handful of times. No antigen is known for it. Treatment meaning: roughly 20 received Ad26.COV2.S at low or high dose, single or two shots; several received placebo; per-sample allocation not given. Sample collection was performed on day 63 after the first vaccine or placebo injection. Whole-study results and caveats: Breadth measured for non-spike TCRs was similar across vaccine and placebo recipients.

Assay used: immunoSEQ multiplex PCR; TCRdb lists only in-frame clones, some missing. The data hold about 400,000 clones, with about 88% observed a single time. Sequences were derived from peripheral blood, sampled in a trial of Ad26.COV2.S vaccine versus placebo. This TCR derives from a person aged 18-60 years who received the Ad26.COV2.S COVID-19 vaccine or a placebo. V is TRBV28 and J is TRBJ1-2; D remains ambiguous. CDR3 loop: CASSPRSYGYTF. The CDR3 nucleotides are TGTGCCAGCAGCCCGCGTAGTTATGGCTACACCTTC.